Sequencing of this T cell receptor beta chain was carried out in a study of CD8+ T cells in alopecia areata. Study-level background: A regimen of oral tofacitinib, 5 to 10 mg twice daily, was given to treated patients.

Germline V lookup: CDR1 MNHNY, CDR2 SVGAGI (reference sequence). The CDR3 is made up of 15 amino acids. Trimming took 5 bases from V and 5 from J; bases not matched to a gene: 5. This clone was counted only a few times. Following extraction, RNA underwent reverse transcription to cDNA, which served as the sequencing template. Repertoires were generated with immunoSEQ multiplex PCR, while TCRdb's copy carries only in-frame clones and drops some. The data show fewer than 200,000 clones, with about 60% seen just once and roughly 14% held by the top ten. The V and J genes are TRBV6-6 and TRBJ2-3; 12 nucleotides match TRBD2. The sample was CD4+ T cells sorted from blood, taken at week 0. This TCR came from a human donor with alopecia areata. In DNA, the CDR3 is TGTGCCAGCAGTCACACTAGCGGGGGGAAAGATACGCAGTATTTT. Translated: CASSHTSGGKDTQYF.